The rows below give T cell receptor beta chains drawn from one sample of a study of blood T cells in healthy people across ages. TCRdb re-analysed the 5' RACE reads in MiXCR, keeping a single row per CDR3 protein. The sample yields about 650,000 distinct CDR3 sequences, roughly half seen once. Sequenced input: blood. Receptors were obtained from a woman of 80 years or more in good health. Both conserved end residues are part of each CDR3. A D gene is named only where the DNA matches it firmly. The size field is filled for only some rows; it gives once, few, many or a size class.

-	TRBV4-2	TRBJ2-5	-	TGTGCCAGCAGCCAAGGGACGGTATACAATGAGCAGTACTTC	CASSQGTVYNEQYF
-	TRBV10-3	TRBJ2-5	few	TGTGCCATGCGCGAGCTTAGGGAGACCCAGTACTTC	CAMRELRETQYF
-	TRBV7-9	TRBJ2-3	many	TGTGCCAGCACCCCTCAGGATACGCAGTATTTT	CASTPQDTQYF
-	TRBV20-1	TRBJ2-5	-	TGCAGTGCTAGTGGATATGTGCTCGGAGAGACCCAGTACTTC	CSASGYVLGETQYF
TRBD2	TRBV11-2	TRBJ2-7	many	TGTGCCAGCAGCCCGGGACTAGTCTACGAGCAGTACTTC	CASSPGLVYEQYF
-	TRBV12-3/TRBV12-4	TRBJ2-3	-	TGTGCCAGCAGTTTAGTGGGAGTGAGAGCAGAAACGCAGTATTTT	CASSLVGVRAETQYF
TRBD1	TRBV5-1	TRBJ2-1	-	TGCGCCAGCAGCTCTAACCCGGGACAGGGCTCCTACAATGAGCAGTTCTTC	CASSSNPGQGSYNEQFF
-	TRBV5-1	TRBJ1-2	many	TGCGCCAGCAGCTTTGACACCTCTAACTATGGCTACACCTTC	CASSFDTSNYGYTF
TRBD1	TRBV28	TRBJ2-7	-	TGTGCCAGCAGCTCTCTTCTGTCTGTGACAGGGGTCTACGAGCAGTACTTC	CASSSLLSVTGVYEQYF
-	TRBV6-6	TRBJ1-1	-	TGTGCCAGCAGGATCTACAGGGACGGGAACGCTGAAGCTTTCTTT	CASRIYRDGNAEAFF
TRBD1	TRBV7-3	TRBJ2-7	-	TGTGCCAGCAGCTTAACAATTACAGGGGCCTCCTACGAGCAGTACTTC	CASSLTITGASYEQYF
-	TRBV5-1	TRBJ2-5	-	TGCGCCAGCAGCTTGGACAGGGAGGGGACCCAGTACTTC	CASSLDREGTQYF
-	TRBV25-1	TRBJ2-1	-	TGTGCCTCCGATAGGGGGTACAATGAGCAGTTCTTC	CASDRGYNEQFF
-	TRBV13	TRBJ2-1	many	TGTGCCAGCAGCTTAGGACGAGTAGCGAATGGTGAGCAGTTCTTC	CASSLGRVANGEQFF
-	TRBV28	TRBJ2-2	-	TGTGCCAGCAGTCCCCGGCAGGGGGGGACCCGGGAGCTGTTTTTT	CASSPRQGGTRELFF
-	TRBV6-6	TRBJ1-2	-	TGTGCCAGCAGAGCGGGAGACAGCTATGGCTACACCTTC	CASRAGDSYGYTF
TRBD1	TRBV28	TRBJ2-4	few	TGTGCCAGCAGTCTAGGGACAGGCGCCCTACTTTTGCTACCAGCCAAAAACATTCAGTACTTC	CASSLGTGALLLLPAKNIQYF
TRBD2	TRBV5-1	TRBJ2-1	-	TGCGCCAGCAGCCAAGGGACTAGCGGGGCCAGGGGTGAGCAGTTCTTC	CASSQGTSGARGEQFF
TRBD1	TRBV7-9	TRBJ1-1	-	TGTGCCAGCAGCCCTAGTAGGGGGCGCACTGAAGCTTTCTTT	CASSPSRGRTEAFF
TRBD1	TRBV11-1	TRBJ2-7	-	TGTGCCAGCAGCTTCAGACAGGGCCCCTACAATGAGCAGTACTTC	CASSFRQGPYNEQYF
-	TRBV2	TRBJ2-4	many	TGTGCCAGCTTGAAGGGGTCCAAAAACATTCAGTACTTC	CASLKGSKNIQYF
TRBD1	TRBV20-1	TRBJ1-2	few	TGCGGTGCTAGGGAACCGACAGGGTGTGGCTACACCTTC	CGAREPTGCGYTF
-	TRBV11-2	TRBJ2-1	-	TGTGCCAGCAGCTTAATACCTCGTATAGCAGGGAATCCCTACAATGAGCAGTTCTTC	CASSLIPRIAGNPYNEQFF
-	TRBV29-1	TRBJ2-5	many	TGCAGCGTTGCCCCAGGGGTTACGTACCAAGAGACCCAGTACTTC	CSVAPGVTYQETQYF
TRBD2	TRBV20-1	TRBJ2-5	-	TGCAGTGCTATAGGACTAGCGGGGGCGCAGAAGAATGAGCAGTACTTC	CSAIGLAGAQKNEQYF